A selection of T cell receptor beta chains follows, all from one sample in a study of blood T cell repertoires in COVID-19. Clones were sequenced by immunoSEQ multiplex PCR, and TCRdb holds only the in-frame ones, with some missing. There are roughly 170,000 clones in the sample; almost 80% occur only once, and 17% lies in the top ten. Material: PBMCs or T cells enriched from blood (not recorded which). All receptors derive from a woman between 50 and 59 years old who had recovered from COVID-19. The CDR3 runs from the conserved cysteine through the conserved F or W. D genes are given only for firm matches. Clone sizes are given selectively: once, few, many, or a class where the clone is expanded.

-,-,TRBJ2-3,TRBV28,CASSLPGADTQYF,TGTGCCAGCAGTTTACCCGGGGCAGATACGCAGTATTTT
-,few,TRBJ1-1,TRBV18,CASSPPGSNTEAFF,TGTGCCAGCTCACCACCGGGCAGTAACACTGAAGCTTTCTTT
TRBD1,-,TRBJ2-3,TRBV3-1/TRBV3-2,CASSQDRGRSHTDTQYF,TGTGCCAGCAGCCAAGATAGGGGGCGGTCCCACACAGATACGCAGTATTTT
TRBD2,once,TRBJ2-7,TRBV3-1/TRBV3-2,CASSQEGGSNEQYF,TGTGCCAGCAGCCAAGAAGGCGGGAGCAACGAGCAGTACTTC
-,once,TRBJ2-7,TRBV6-1,CASSRDSDSYEQYF,TGTGCCAGCAGTCGGGACTCCGACTCCTACGAGCAGTACTTC
TRBD2,-,TRBJ2-4,TRBV28,CASRDGGVKNIQYF,TGTGCCAGCAGGGACGGGGGGGTAAAAAACATTCAGTACTTC
TRBD2,-,TRBJ2-1,TRBV27,CASSPAGRALDEQFF,TGTGCCAGCAGTCCCGCCGGGAGGGCCCTCGATGAGCAGTTCTTC
TRBD2,-,TRBJ2-7,TRBV29-1,CSGGGLVDKQYF,TGCAGCGGGGGGGGACTAGTGGATAAGCAGTACTTC
TRBD2,-,TRBJ2-1,TRBV7-3,CASSPGLVSYNEQFF,TGTGCCAGCAGCCCCGGACTAGTCTCCTACAATGAGCAGTTCTTC
TRBD2,-,TRBJ2-7,TRBV30,CAWNGGLAGGTGQYF,TGTGCCTGGAACGGCGGACTAGCGGGAGGAACAGGGCAGTACTTC
-,-,TRBJ1-6,TRBV18,CASSPGNNSPLHF,TGTGCCAGCTCACCCGGGAATAATTCACCCCTCCACTTT
-,-,TRBJ1-1,TRBV7-6,CASSLGSGARGTEAFF,TGTGCCAGCAGCTTAGGGTCAGGGGCACGAGGCACTGAAGCTTTCTTT
-,-,TRBJ1-3,TRBV19,CASSIGGSGNTIYF,TGTGCCAGTAGTATCGGGGGTTCTGGAAACACCATATATTTT
TRBD1,-,TRBJ2-1,TRBV4-1,CASSHPGQTLFEQFF,TGCGCCAGCAGCCACCCGGGACAGACTTTATTTGAGCAGTTCTTC
-,-,TRBJ1-2,TRBV4-1,CASSHGQGKNYGYTF,TGCGCCAGCAGCCACGGCCAGGGAAAGAACTATGGCTACACCTTC
-,once,TRBJ1-6,TRBV28,CASSPARGPLHF,TGTGCCAGCAGCCCCGCCCGGGGACCCCTCCACTTT
TRBD1,-,TRBJ2-7,TRBV5-1,CASSFGQGREEQYF,TGCGCCAGCAGCTTTGGACAGGGGCGGGAGGAGCAGTACTTC
TRBD2,-,TRBJ2-1,TRBV28,CASTKTPGLGFDEQFF,TGTGCCAGCACCAAAACACCGGGACTAGGGTTTGATGAGCAGTTCTTC
TRBD1,-,TRBJ2-3,TRBV28,CASNSLVGQGDGDTQYF,TGTGCCAGCAATTCTCTAGTGGGACAGGGGGACGGAGATACGCAGTATTTT
-,-,TRBJ2-7,TRBV13,CASSIQGYEQYF,TGTGCCAGCAGCATCCAGGGTTACGAGCAGTACTTC